This T cell receptor (beta chain) was recorded in a study of T cells in Graves' hyperthyroidism and ophthalmopathy. Study details: At initial diagnosis, before any treatment had begun, peripheral blood was obtained. Study results and limitations: A model of 13 V-J features distinguished ophthalmopathy from stable hyperthyroidism. Blood held most thyroid clonotypes expanded above 0.001 frequency.

The germline gives CDR1 SNHLY, CDR2 FYNNEI. This CDR3 region has 15 residues. Trimming removed 3 bases from V and 0 bases from J, with 8 bases in between. This clonotype has at least ten counts. Its matching antigen is unknown. RNA transcripts served as the template for amplifying TCR beta CDR3 regions. RT-PCR in the first round (using the HTBI primer set) targeted the TCR CDR3. MiXCR, run by TCRdb on the multiplex PCR reads, gives a single entry per CDR3 protein. The sample comprises some 570,000 distinct CDR3 sequences, 11% to 15% of which are singletons, and roughly 7.1% rests with the top ten. This TCR derives from a woman between 18 and 30 years old with Graves' ophthalmopathy. The chain joins TRBV2 to TRBJ2-2; D remains ambiguous. The sequenced material came from blood. The CDR3 DNA sequence: TGTGCCAGCAGTGAGAGTTGGGCGAACACCGGGGAGCTGTTTTTT. Translating gives CASSESWANTGELFF.